The 28 T cell receptor beta chains reported below all come from one sample, sequenced in a study of blood T cell repertoires in COVID-19. Some clones are missing from TCRdb's copy, which holds only in-frame ones; the method was immunoSEQ multiplex PCR. The data hold fewer than 200,000 clones, with roughly 82% observed a single time. The specimen sequenced was PBMCs or T cells enriched from blood (not recorded which). All receptors derive from a man aged 50 or older who had recovered from COVID-19.

CDR3 region: CASSLDRDYGYTF. The CDR3 DNA is TGTGCCAGCAGTTTAGACAGGGACTATGGCTACACCTTC. The chain carries TRBV27 and TRBJ1-2, with 7 bases that match TRBD1. Trimming at V came to 2 bases and at J to 3 bases, leaving 0 bases not matched to a gene. The germline V gene has CDR1 MNHEY and CDR2 SMNVEV (reference sequence). This CDR3 has 13 residues.

V and J are TRBV29-1 and TRBJ2-5; 7 positions agree with TRBD2. The CDR3 has 13 residues. Trimming removed 5 bases from V and 5 bases from J; junction bases left unmatched: 8. Germline CDR1 reads SQVTM; CDR2 reads ANQGSEA. The DNA of the CDR3 is TGCAGCGTTACCGGACTAGTTTTGGAGACCCAGTACTTC. It encodes CSVTGLVLETQYF.

This sequence joins TRBV3-1 (or the pseudogene TRBV3-2) and TRBJ2-5; 13 nucleotides align to TRBD2. After removal of 4 bases from V and 5 bases from J, the junction contained 4 bases not matched to a gene. This CDR3 contains 15 residues. Looked up from germline, CDR1 is LGHDT and CDR2 is YNNKEL (reference sequence). The CDR3 loop reads CASSLGLAGVETQYF. The CDR3 region has the DNA TGTGCCAGCAGCCTAGGACTAGCGGGGGTTGAGACCCAGTACTTC.

The V gene is TRBV6-1, the J gene TRBJ2-3, with TRBD2 identical over 8 bases. This CDR3 has 18 residues. In germline, CDR1 is MNHNS, CDR2 SASEGT. The J segment lost 0 bases and the V segment lost 2 bases, leaving 10 bases of the junction unmatched. Written as DNA, the CDR3 is TGTGCCAGCAGTGAATTCGTTGCGGGGGGCTCTAGCACAGATACGCAGTATTTT. It translates to CASSEFVAGGSSTDTQYF.

The chain has TRBV30 and TRBJ2-5; 7 positions match TRBD1. The germline V gene encodes CDR1 GTSNPN and CDR2 SVGIG (reference sequence). V dropped 2 bases and J dropped 3; count of bases not matched to a gene: 3. The CDR3 extends over 13 amino acids. This chain's CDR3 is CAWSRGLKETQYF. For the CDR3, the DNA is TGTGCCTGGAGTAGGGGGCTGAAAGAGACCCAGTACTTC.

The V and J genes are TRBV6-5 and TRBJ1-3; TRBD1 matches at 8 bases. The germline gives CDR1 MNHEY, CDR2 SVGAGI. Trimming removed 6 bases from V and 4 bases from J; junction bases left unmatched: 5. This CDR3 spans 14 amino acids. The CDR3 coding sequence is TGTGCCAGCAGGACAGGGGCCTTAGGAAACACCATATATTTT. It codes for CASRTGALGNTIYF.

The chain has TRBV5-4 and TRBJ1-4; TRBD1 agrees at 8 bases. CDR3 length: 16 residues. The junction had 10 bases not matched to a gene; V was cut back by 4 bases and J by 5 bases. Germline V gene data show CDR1 as SGHNT and CDR2 as YYREEE (reference sequence). CDR3 loop: CASSKRIRGPNEKLFF. Written as DNA, the CDR3 is TGTGCCAGCAGCAAACGTATCAGGGGGCCCAATGAAAAACTGTTTTTT. Full variable domain (remainder filled in from reference TRBV5-4 and TRBJ1-4): ETGVTQSPTHLIKTRGQQVTLRCSSQSGHNTVSWYQQALGQGPQFIFQYYREEENGRGNFPPRFSGLQFPNYSSELNVNALELDDSALYLCASSKRIRGPNEKLFFGSGTQLSVL.

The chain joins TRBV10-1 to TRBJ2-2, with unresolved D. CDR1 and CDR2 (germline): WNHNN, SYGVQD (reference sequence). With 3 bases removed from V and 6 bases from J, the gap between germline ends came to 11 bases. The CDR3 covers 14 residues. CDR3 region: CASSDSSFAGELFF. The CDR3 DNA reads as TGCGCCAGCAGTGATTCCTCGTTTGCCGGGGAGCTGTTTTTT.

This chain uses TRBV11-3 with TRBJ2-3; D possibly corresponds to TRBD2 (5 bases). CDR1 is SGHNT, CDR2 YENEEA, per germline. This CDR3 is 16 amino acids long. The V end lost 1 base, the J end lost 10 bases, and 21 bases lay between the germline ends. The CDR3 DNA sequence: TGTGCCAGCAGCTTAGGCTCTAGCACGGGTCATACGGCGCAGTATTTT. It specifies CASSLGSSTGHTAQYF.

The chain carries TRBV5-1 and TRBJ2-5, with TRBD1 matching 7 bases. Germline V lookup: CDR1 SGHRS, CDR2 YFSETQ. The length of the CDR3 is 15 residues. V was pared by 4 bases and J by 4 bases, with 10 bases of the junction left unmatched. This CDR3 reads CASSRKGAQGETQYF. For the CDR3, the DNA is TGCGCCAGCAGCCGGAAGGGGGCTCAGGGAGAGACCCAGTACTTC.

The CDR3 protein is CASSYSDPGSGNTIYF. The CDR3 DNA reads TGTGCCAGCAGTTACTCGGATCCGGGCTCTGGAAACACCATATATTTT. This chain uses TRBV6-5 with TRBJ1-3; D unclear. The V gene's germline CDR1 is MNHEY and CDR2 SVGAGI. This CDR3 is built from 16 residues. The V end lost 0 bases, the J end lost 0 bases, and 9 bases lay between the germline ends.

The sample holds one count of this clone. The V and J genes are TRBV7-8 and TRBJ1-3; perhaps TRBD1 as D (6 bases). Trimming left V 5 bases short and J 3 bases short, with 14 bases between. In germline, CDR1 is SGHVS, CDR2 FQNEAQ. The CDR3 covers 15 residues. Here the CDR3 DNA reads TGTGCCAGCAGCAGTACAGGGTTCGGTGGAAACACCATATATTTT. Translation: CASSSTGFGGNTIYF.

A word on this clone: Sequence at one end of the junction differs from germline and may be a read error. The genes are TRBV28 and TRBJ1-2, with 7 bases lining up with TRBD1. Germline-derived CDR1 and CDR2 are MDHEN and SYDVKM. CDR3 length: 11 residues. The CDR3 region has the DNA TGTGCCAGCAGTCCGGGGACAGCTCCCTCCTTC. Translated: CASSPGTAPSF.

The chain combines TRBV28 with TRBJ1-1, with TRBD1 matching 9 bases. Trimming took 2 bases from V and 6 from J; bases not matched to a gene: 10. The CDR3 is 16 amino acids. CDR1 and CDR2 (germline): MDHEN, SYDVKM. CDR3 amino acids: CASSLPQGTGSAEAFF. The CDR3 coding sequence is TGTGCCAGCAGTTTACCTCAAGGGACAGGGAGCGCTGAAGCTTTCTTT.

The chain links TRBV6-5 to TRBJ2-1; D is possibly TRBD2 (5 bases). Germline V gene sequence: CDR1 MNHEY, CDR2 SVGAGI. The ends were cut back, 2 bases at V and 8 bases at J, with 16 bases in the middle. The CDR3 extends over 15 amino acids. The CDR3 reads CASSYPRGASYEQFF. CDR3 in DNA: TGTGCCAGCAGTTACCCCCGGGGAGCGAGTTATGAGCAGTTCTTC.

This clone was observed a few times. This chain connects TRBV2 to TRBJ1-1; weak D call: TRBD1 (6 bases). The CDR3 extends over 14 amino acids. The germline gives CDR1 SNHLY, CDR2 FYNNEI. Trimming shortened V by 8 bases and J by 1 base, and 14 bases separated the two germline ends. CDR3 nucleotide sequence: TGTGCCAGCCAAGAGCCAGGGGCGAACACTGAAGCTTTCTTT. Translation: CASQEPGANTEAFF.

V is TRBV4-1 and J is TRBJ1-4, with D perhaps matching TRBD1 (6 bases). CDR3 length: 15 amino acids. Germline V gives CDR1 MGHRA, CDR2 YSYEKL. Deletions cut 4 bases from V and 5 bases from J, with 14 bases between. CDR3 coding DNA: TGCGCCAGCAGCCTGGGGGGGCTAGGCAATGAAAAACTGTTTTTT. It specifies CASSLGGLGNEKLFF.

This clone was picked up one time. The gene calls are TRBV6-1 and TRBJ1-6, with 8 positions matching TRBD1. After removal of 3 bases from V and 9 bases from J, the junction contained 1 base not matched to a gene. This CDR3 spans 13 amino acids. Germline assignment: CDR1 MNHNS and CDR2 SASEGT. The chain's CDR3 is CASSDTGGSPLHF. The CDR3 DNA follows: TGTGCCAGCAGTGATACAGGGGGTTCACCCCTCCACTTT.

The V gene is TRBV28, the J gene TRBJ1-1, with 7 nucleotides matching TRBD1. The V and J ends lost 5 bases and 1 base, in that order; junction bases with no gene match: 10. Germline values: CDR1 MDHEN, CDR2 SYDVKM. This CDR3 has 16 amino acids. The CDR3 coding sequence is TGTGCCAGCAGTATCAGGACTTGGACAGGGAACACTGAAGCTTTCTTT. This translates into CASSIRTWTGNTEAFF.

The chain links TRBV27 to TRBJ1-2; possibly TRBD1 for D (6 bases). CDR1 is MNHEY, CDR2 SMNVEV, per germline (reference sequence). The CDR3 totals 13 residues. Trimming took 10 bases from V and 1 from J, leaving 13 bases between them. CDR3 in DNA: TGTGCCACCCGGGAAGGGGGTAACTATGGCTACACCTTC. It encodes CATREGGNYGYTF.

The gene calls are TRBV5-1 and TRBJ2-5, with TRBD2 matching 9 bases. Looked up from germline, CDR1 is SGHRS and CDR2 is YFSETQ. After removal of 0 bases from V and 5 bases from J, the junction contained 8 bases not matched to a gene. This CDR3 region has 16 residues. CDR3 amino acids: CASSLEVAGGPETQYF. DNA of the CDR3: TGCGCCAGCAGCTTGGAGGTGGCGGGGGGGCCCGAGACCCAGTACTTC.

The chain recombines TRBV6-5 with TRBJ2-7; D possibly corresponds to TRBD1 (5 bases). The CDR3 has 13 amino acids. Germline V CDR1 and CDR2: MNHEY, SVGAGI. The ends were cut back, 6 bases at V and 1 base at J, with 10 bases in the middle. CDR3 DNA: TGTGCCAGCAGCGAGACAGTTTCCTACGAGCAGTACTTC. Translated: CASSETVSYEQYF.

V is TRBV19 and J is TRBJ2-7, with D possibly matching TRBD2 (5 bases). The germline V gene has CDR1 LNHDA and CDR2 SQIVND (reference sequence). Trimming cost V 5 bases and J 5 bases, with 10 bases left between them. This CDR3 spans 12 amino acids. Written as DNA, the CDR3 is TGTGCCAGTAGTCGGGGTACCCACGAGCAGTACTTC. Translation gives CASSRGTHEQYF.

The chain carries TRBV6-6 and TRBJ1-1, with unresolved D. This CDR3 comprises 14 residues. V lost 6 bases and J 1 base, leaving 12 bases between the germline ends. The germline V gene encodes CDR1 MNHNY and CDR2 SVGAGI (reference sequence). In DNA, the CDR3 is TGTGCCAGCAGCTTTCCCGGCGGGAACACTGAAGCTTTCTTT. The encoded protein is CASSFPGGNTEAFF.

V gene TRBV4-2 combines with J gene TRBJ2-5, with 7 bases identical to TRBD1. The CDR3 loop spans 13 amino acids. V was clipped by 5 bases and J by 3 bases; unmatched bases: 3. Germline V lookup: CDR1 LGHNA, CDR2 YNFKEQ. The DNA for the CDR3 is TGTGCCAGCAGCTGGGGACAGAAAGAGACCCAGTACTTC. This encodes CASSWGQKETQYF.

This chain links TRBV5-1 with TRBJ1-2; 8 bases map to TRBD1. Germline V CDR1 and CDR2: SGHRS, YFSETQ. The ends lost 2 bases at V and 6 bases at J; junction bases unmatched: 6. CDR3 length equals 14 residues. The CDR3 region has the DNA TGCGCCAGCAGCTTCAGGGGGCCGGGCCATGGCTACACCTTC. It is translated as CASSFRGPGHGYTF.

V usage is TRBV5-1 and J usage is TRBJ2-7; TRBD1 aligns across 7 bases. Trimming at V came to 4 bases and at J to 3 bases, leaving 4 bases not matched to a gene. The CDR3 is 13 amino acids. Germline assignment: CDR1 SGHRS and CDR2 YFSETQ. CDR3 region: CASSPGQLYEQYF. In DNA form, the CDR3 reads TGCGCCAGCAGCCCGGGACAGCTCTACGAGCAGTACTTC.

This chain joins TRBV6-4 and TRBJ1-2, with 8 bases fitting TRBD1. Unmatched junction bases numbered 0, after V lost 2 bases and J lost 4 bases. This CDR3 contains 13 residues. Germline assignment: CDR1 MRHNA and CDR2 SNTAGT. The chain's CDR3 is CASSDGTGYGYTF. The CDR3 nucleotides read TGTGCCAGCAGTGACGGGACAGGCTATGGCTACACCTTC.